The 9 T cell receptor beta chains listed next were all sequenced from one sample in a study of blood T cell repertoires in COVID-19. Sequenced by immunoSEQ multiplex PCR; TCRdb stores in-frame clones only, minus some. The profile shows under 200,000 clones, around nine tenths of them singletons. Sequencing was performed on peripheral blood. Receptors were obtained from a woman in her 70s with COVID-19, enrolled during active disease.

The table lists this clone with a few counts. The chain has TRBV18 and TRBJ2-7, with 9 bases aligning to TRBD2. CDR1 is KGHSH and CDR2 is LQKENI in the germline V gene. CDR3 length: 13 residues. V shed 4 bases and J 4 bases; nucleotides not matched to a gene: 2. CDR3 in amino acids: CASSLGLAYEQYF. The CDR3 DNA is TGTGCCAGCTCACTCGGACTAGCGTACGAGCAGTACTTC.

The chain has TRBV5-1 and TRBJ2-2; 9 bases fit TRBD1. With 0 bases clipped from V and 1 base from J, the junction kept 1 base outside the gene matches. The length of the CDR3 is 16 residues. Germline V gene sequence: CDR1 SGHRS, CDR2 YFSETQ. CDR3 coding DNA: TGCGCCAGCAGCTTGGTGGGACAGGGGAACACCGGGGAGCTGTTTTTT. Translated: CASSLVGQGNTGELFF. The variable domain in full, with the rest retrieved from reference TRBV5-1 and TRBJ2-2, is KAGVTQTPRYLIKTRGQQVTLSCSPISGHRSVSWYQQTPGQGLQFLFEYFSETQRNKGNFPGRFSGRQFSNSRSEMNVSTLELGDSALYLCASSLVGQGNTGELFFGEGSRLTVL.

The CDR3 DNA reads TGTGCCAGCGGCGTAGGGACAGCGAACACTGAAGCTTTCTTT. Encoded protein: CASGVGTANTEAFF. The V call is TRBV28, the J call TRBJ1-1; 7 nucleotides align to TRBD1. Germline CDR1 MDHEN, CDR2 SYDVKM. The ends lost 8 bases at V and 1 base at J; junction bases unmatched: 7. The CDR3 loop spans 14 amino acids.

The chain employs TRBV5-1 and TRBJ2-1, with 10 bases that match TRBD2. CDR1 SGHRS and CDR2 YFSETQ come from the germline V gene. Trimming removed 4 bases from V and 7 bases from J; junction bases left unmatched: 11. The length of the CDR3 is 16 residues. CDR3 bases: TGCGCCAGCAGCATGCTAGCGGGGGTCATGGGGAATGAGCAGTTCTTC. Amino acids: CASSMLAGVMGNEQFF.

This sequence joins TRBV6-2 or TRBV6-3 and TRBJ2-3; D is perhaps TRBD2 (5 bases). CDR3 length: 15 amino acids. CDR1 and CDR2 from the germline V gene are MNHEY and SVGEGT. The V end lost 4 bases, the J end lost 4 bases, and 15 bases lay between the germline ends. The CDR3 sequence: CASSSTRSGADTQYF. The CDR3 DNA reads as TGTGCCAGCAGTTCTACTAGATCTGGGGCAGATACGCAGTATTTT.

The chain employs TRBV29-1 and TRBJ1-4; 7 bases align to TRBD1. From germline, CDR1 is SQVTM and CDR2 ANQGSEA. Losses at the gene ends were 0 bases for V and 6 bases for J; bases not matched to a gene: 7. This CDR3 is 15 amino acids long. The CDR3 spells CSVEDPDRVDEKLFF. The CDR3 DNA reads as TGCAGCGTTGAAGACCCCGACAGGGTTGATGAAAAACTGTTTTTT.

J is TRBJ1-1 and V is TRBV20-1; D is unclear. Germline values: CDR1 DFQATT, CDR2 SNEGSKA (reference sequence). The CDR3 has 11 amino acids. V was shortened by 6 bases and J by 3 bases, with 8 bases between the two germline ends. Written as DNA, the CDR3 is TGCAGTGCCGGGTTAGACACTGAAGCTTTCTTT. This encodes CSAGLDTEAFF.

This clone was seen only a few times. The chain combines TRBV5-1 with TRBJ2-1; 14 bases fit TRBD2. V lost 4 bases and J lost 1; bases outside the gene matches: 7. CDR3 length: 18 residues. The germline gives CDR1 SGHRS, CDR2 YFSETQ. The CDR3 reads CASSLGLAGGGSYNEQFF. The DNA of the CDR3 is TGCGCCAGCAGCCTTGGACTAGCGGGGGGAGGATCCTACAATGAGCAGTTCTTC. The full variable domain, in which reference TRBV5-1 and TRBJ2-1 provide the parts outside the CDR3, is KAGVTQTPRYLIKTRGQQVTLSCSPISGHRSVSWYQQTPGQGLQFLFEYFSETQRNKGNFPGRFSGRQFSNSRSEMNVSTLELGDSALYLCASSLGLAGGGSYNEQFFGPGTRLTVL.

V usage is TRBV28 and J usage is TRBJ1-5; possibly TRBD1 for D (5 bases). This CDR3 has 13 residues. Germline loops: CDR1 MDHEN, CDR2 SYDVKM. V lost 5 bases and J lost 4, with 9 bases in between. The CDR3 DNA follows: TGTGCCAGCAGTCAGGGTCTAAATCAGCCCCAGCATTTT. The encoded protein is CASSQGLNQPQHF.